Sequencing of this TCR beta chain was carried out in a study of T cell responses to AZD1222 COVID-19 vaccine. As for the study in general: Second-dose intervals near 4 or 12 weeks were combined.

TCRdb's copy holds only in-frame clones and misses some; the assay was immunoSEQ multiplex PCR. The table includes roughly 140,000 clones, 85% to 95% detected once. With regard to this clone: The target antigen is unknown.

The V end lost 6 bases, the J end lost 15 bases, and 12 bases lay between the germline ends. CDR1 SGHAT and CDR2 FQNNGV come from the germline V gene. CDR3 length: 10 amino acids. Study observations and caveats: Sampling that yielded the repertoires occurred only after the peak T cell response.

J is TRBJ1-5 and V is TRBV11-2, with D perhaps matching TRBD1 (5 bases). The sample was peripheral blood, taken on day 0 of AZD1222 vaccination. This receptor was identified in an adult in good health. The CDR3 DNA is TGTGCCAGCAGAGAACGGGGCGGGCATTTT. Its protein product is CASRERGGHF.